This T cell receptor (beta chain) stems from a study of post-analysis software for immune sequencing data. Study-wide background: Relapsing-remitting, secondary progressive and progressive-relapsing multiple sclerosis courses were included. Overall study results and limits: Four or five TRBV segments (TRBV5-6, TRBV5-1 and TRBV20-1 among them) occurred more frequently in patients than in controls. Batch-matched samples strongly co-clustered by F measure. Versus controls, multiple sclerosis patients showed significantly lower diversity (normalized Chao1).

Unique molecular identifiers were carried by the TCR beta cDNA libraries. TCRdb re-derived calls from the PCR reads in MiXCR, one entry per CDR3 protein. The profile shows about 540,000 distinct CDR3 sequences, approximately 31% of them singletons. Per the germline V gene, CDR1 is SGHKS and CDR2 is YYEKEE (reference sequence). CDR3 length: 16 residues. This clonotype was found a few times. Its antigen is not identified. One junction end does not reproduce the germline sequence, and a read error may be involved. This chain links TRBV5-5 with TRBJ2-5; TRBD2 agrees at 7 bases. The source of this sequence is a girl aged 2 to 17 with multiple sclerosis. What was sequenced was blood. CDR3 sequence: CASSQPDGTNQETQYF. CDR3 nucleotides: TGTGCTAGCAGCCAACCCGACGGGACTAATCAAGAGACCCAGTACTTC. Full variable domain (outside the CDR3, taken from reference TRBV5-5 and TRBJ2-5): DAGVTQSPTHLIKTRGQQVTLRCSPISGHKSVSWYQQVLGQGPQFIFQYYEKEERGRGNFPDRFSARQFPNYSSELNVNALLLGDSALYLCASSQPDGTNQETQYFGPGTRLLVL.